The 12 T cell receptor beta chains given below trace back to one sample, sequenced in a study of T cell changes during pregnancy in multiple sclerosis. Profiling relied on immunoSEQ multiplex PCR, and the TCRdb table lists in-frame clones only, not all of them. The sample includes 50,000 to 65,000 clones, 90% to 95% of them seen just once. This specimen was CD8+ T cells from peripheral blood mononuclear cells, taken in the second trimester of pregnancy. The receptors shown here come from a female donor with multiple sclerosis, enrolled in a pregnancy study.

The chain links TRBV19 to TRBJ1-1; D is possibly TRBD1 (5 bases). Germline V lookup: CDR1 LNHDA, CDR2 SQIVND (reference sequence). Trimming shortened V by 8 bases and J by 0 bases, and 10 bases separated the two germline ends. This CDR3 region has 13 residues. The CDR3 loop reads CASSGSLNTEAFF. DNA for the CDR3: TGTGCCAGTTCAGGGTCCCTGAACACTGAAGCTTTCTTT.

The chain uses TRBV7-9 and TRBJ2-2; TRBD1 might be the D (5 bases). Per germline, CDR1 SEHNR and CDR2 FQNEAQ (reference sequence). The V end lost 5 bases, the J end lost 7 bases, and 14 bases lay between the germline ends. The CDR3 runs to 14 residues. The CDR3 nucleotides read TGTGCCAGCAGCCCGAATGGGGCCGTCGGGGAGCTGTTTTTT. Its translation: CASSPNGAVGELFF.

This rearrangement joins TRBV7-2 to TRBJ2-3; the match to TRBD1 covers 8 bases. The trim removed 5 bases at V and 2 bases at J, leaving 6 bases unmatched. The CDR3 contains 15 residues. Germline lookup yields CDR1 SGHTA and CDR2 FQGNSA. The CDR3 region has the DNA TGTGCCAGCAGCCCCCGGGACAGGATCACAGATACGCAGTATTTT. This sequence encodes CASSPRDRITDTQYF.

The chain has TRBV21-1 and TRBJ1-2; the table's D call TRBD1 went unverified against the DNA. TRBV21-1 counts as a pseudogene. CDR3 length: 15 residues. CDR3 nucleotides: TGTGCCAGCAGCAGTAGGGACATTCCCTCTTATGGCTACACCTTC. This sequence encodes CASSSRDIPSYGYTF.

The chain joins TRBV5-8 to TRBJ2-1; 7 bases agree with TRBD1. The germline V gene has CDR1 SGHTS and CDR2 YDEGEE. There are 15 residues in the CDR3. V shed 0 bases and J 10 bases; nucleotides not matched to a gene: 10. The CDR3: CASSLVQGVIWEQFF. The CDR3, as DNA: TGTGCCAGCAGCTTGGTTCAGGGGGTGATCTGGGAGCAGTTCTTC. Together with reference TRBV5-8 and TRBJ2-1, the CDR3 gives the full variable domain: EAGVTQSPTHLIKTRGQQATLRCSPISGHTSVYWYQQALGLGLQFLLWYDEGEERNRGNFPPRFSGRQFPNYSSELNVNALELEDSALYLCASSLVQGVIWEQFFGPGTRLTVL.

The CDR3 spells CASSQASGGLTYEQYF. In DNA form, the CDR3 reads TGCGCCAGCAGCCAAGCTTCGGGAGGACTAACCTACGAGCAGTACTTC. The rearrangement uses TRBV4-3 and TRBJ2-7; 7 bases agree with TRBD2. The CDR3 runs to 16 residues. With 1 base clipped from V and 2 bases from J, the junction kept 8 bases outside the gene matches. The germline V gene has CDR1 LGHNA and CDR2 YSLEER.

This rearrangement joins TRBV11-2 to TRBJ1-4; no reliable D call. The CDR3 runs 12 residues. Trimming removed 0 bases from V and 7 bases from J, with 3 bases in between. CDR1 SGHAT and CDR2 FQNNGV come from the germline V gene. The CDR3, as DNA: TGTGCCAGCAGCTTAGAGGCTGAAAAACTGTTTTTT. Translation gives CASSLEAEKLFF.

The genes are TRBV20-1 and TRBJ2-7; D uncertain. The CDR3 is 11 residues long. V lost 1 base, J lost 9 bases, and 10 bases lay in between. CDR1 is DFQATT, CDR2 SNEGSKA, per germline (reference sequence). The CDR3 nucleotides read TGCAGTGCTAGAGGTCTGGGCTTGCAGTACTTC. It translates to CSARGLGLQYF.

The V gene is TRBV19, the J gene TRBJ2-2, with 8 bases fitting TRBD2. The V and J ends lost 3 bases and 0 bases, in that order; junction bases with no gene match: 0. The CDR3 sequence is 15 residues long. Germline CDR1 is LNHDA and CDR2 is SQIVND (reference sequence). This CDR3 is CASSISGTNTGELFF. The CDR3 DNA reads TGTGCCAGTAGTATTAGCGGGACGAACACCGGGGAGCTGTTTTTT.

The CDR3 sequence is CASSAPGQSSGNTIYF. The DNA for the CDR3 is TGTGCCAGCAGCGCCCCGGGACAGAGTTCTGGAAACACCATATATTTT. This rearrangement joins TRBV4-2 to TRBJ1-3; 7 nucleotides agree with TRBD1. There are 16 residues in the CDR3. The germline CDR1 and CDR2 sequences are LGHNA and YNFKEQ. V shed 5 bases, J shed 1 base, and the junction held 8 bases outside the gene matches.

The CDR3 DNA sequence: TGTGCCAGCAGCTTAGATTGGCGGACTAGCGACGAGCAGTACTTC. It yields the protein CASSLDWRTSDEQYF. The chain has TRBV11-2 and TRBJ2-7, with 9 positions matching TRBD2. Unmatched junction bases numbered 5, after V lost 0 bases and J lost 5 bases. The length of the CDR3 is 15 residues. Germline V CDR1 and CDR2: SGHAT, FQNNGV.

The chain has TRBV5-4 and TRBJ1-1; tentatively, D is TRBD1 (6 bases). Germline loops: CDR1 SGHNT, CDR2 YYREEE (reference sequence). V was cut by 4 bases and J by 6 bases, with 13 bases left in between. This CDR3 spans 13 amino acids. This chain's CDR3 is CASSGGRDPEAFF. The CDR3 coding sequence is TGTGCCAGCAGCGGGGGCAGGGACCCTGAAGCTTTCTTT.